Each of the 27 T cell receptor beta chains below was sequenced from the same sample in a study of cytomegalovirus exposure and HLA in healthy donors (dated 2017 in TCRdb). Library method: the immunoSEQ multiplex PCR assay. For the multiplex PCR, a mixture combining 60 forward primers for TCR Vbeta segments and 13 reverse primers for TCR Jbeta segments was used. TCRdb took this table from immuneACCESS and kept in-frame rearrangements with V and J called. Such tables lack part of the clones; where checked against another copy, unresolved V genes explain under half of the gap, and the rest is unexplained. The sample table records about 160,000 clones; around 69% of these occur just once. The ten largest clones capture under 3.5% of the sample. Sequencing was performed on PBMCs. These receptors came from a woman between 25 and 40 years old in good health and CMV-seronegative.

This clone was found a few times. This chain connects TRBV18 to TRBJ2-2; the D gene is possibly TRBD1 (6 bases). The CDR3 extends over 16 amino acids. V shed 3 bases and J shed 5 bases, with 16 bases lying between them. Germline CDR1 reads KGHSH; CDR2 reads LQKENI. Here the CDR3 reads CASSPTRDKLTGELFF. In DNA form, the CDR3 reads TGTGCCAGCTCACCTACCCGGGACAAACTAACCGGGGAGCTGTTTTTT.

The J gene is TRBJ1-1, the V gene TRBV4-3; D not resolved. CDR1 and CDR2 from the germline V gene are LGHNA and YSLEER. The CDR3 consists of 14 residues. The V and J ends lost 2 bases and 8 bases respectively, with 15 bases between them. The CDR3 bases are TGCGCCAGCAGCCAATGGGAGGGAGGCTCCGAAGCTTTCTTT. Translation gives CASSQWEGGSEAFF.

This rearrangement joins TRBV2 to TRBJ2-4; 8 positions agree with TRBD1. The germline V gene has CDR1 SNHLY and CDR2 FYNNEI. The J segment lost 8 bases and the V segment lost 0 bases, leaving 9 bases of the junction unmatched. The CDR3 spans 16 residues. CDR3 DNA: TGTGCCAGCAGTGAAGCCCGGGGCAGGGGGCGTGACATTCAGTACTTC. Residues: CASSEARGRGRDIQYF.

V and J are TRBV7-9 and TRBJ1-1, with D unresolved. V lost 1 base, J lost 0 bases, and 9 bases lay in between. The CDR3 sequence is 15 residues long. From germline, CDR1 is SEHNR and CDR2 FQNEAQ (reference sequence). This CDR3 reads CASSLGWQMNTEAFF. Here the CDR3 DNA reads TGTGCCAGCAGCTTAGGGTGGCAGATGAACACTGAAGCTTTCTTT.

This chain joins TRBV5-4 and TRBJ2-5; D unclear. The CDR3 has 16 amino acids. Germline CDR1 is SGHNT and CDR2 is YYREEE (reference sequence). V was cut by 0 bases and J by 1 base, with 13 bases left in between. CDR3 nucleotide sequence: TGTGCCAGCAGCTTGGGTTTGAGCCGAGGCCAAGAGACCCAGTACTTC. Its protein is CASSLGLSRGQETQYF.

The chain combines TRBV6-1 with TRBJ2-7; possible D gene TRBD2, 6 bases. Germline V gene lookup returns CDR1 MNHNS and CDR2 SASEGT. The CDR3 has 15 amino acids. V was shortened by 6 bases and J by 3 bases, with 18 bases between the two germline ends. This CDR3 reads CASRGGDRPNYEQYF. As DNA, the CDR3 is TGTGCCAGCAGGGGGGGAGATCGTCCAAACTACGAGCAGTACTTC.

This clone has just a few counts. V is TRBV9 and J is TRBJ2-6, with D possibly TRBD1 on 6 matching bases. The germline CDR1 and CDR2 sequences are SGDLS and YYNGEE. V lost 7 bases, J lost 4 bases, and 15 bases lay in between. The CDR3 contains 15 residues. In DNA form, the CDR3 reads TGTGCCAGCGGTACTACAGGGCAAGGGGCCAACGTCCTGACTTTC. This gives the protein CASGTTGQGANVLTF.

This clone was counted between two and nine times. The chain carries TRBV7-2 and TRBJ1-4; D is unclear. The V gene's germline CDR1 is SGHTA and CDR2 FQGNSA. V was pared by 2 bases and J by 2 bases, with 6 bases between. The CDR3 runs to 14 residues. CDR3 region: CASSLMRTNEKLFF. The CDR3 region has the DNA TGTGCCAGCAGCTTAATGCGGACTAATGAAAAACTGTTTTTT. The whole variable domain, remainder taken from reference TRBV7-2 and TRBJ1-4, is GAGVSQSPSNKVTEKGKDVELRCDPISGHTALYWYRQSLGQGLEFLIYFQGNSAPDKSGLPSDRFSAERTGGSVSTLTIQRTQQEDSAVYLCASSLMRTNEKLFFGSGTQLSVL.

This chain joins TRBV30 and TRBJ1-6, with no clear D. The V gene lost 0 bases and the J gene lost 8 bases, with 5 bases spanning the gap. The CDR3 length is 12 residues. Per germline, CDR1 GTSNPN and CDR2 SVGIG (reference sequence). CDR3 sequence (DNA): TGTGCCTGGAGTGTAAACTATTCACCCCTCCACTTT. It codes for CAWSVNYSPLHF.

This chain joins TRBV7-9 and TRBJ2-7, with TRBD1 identical over 8 bases. CDR1 SEHNR and CDR2 FQNEAQ come from the germline V gene (reference sequence). V was clipped by 5 bases and J by 3 bases; unmatched bases: 6. CDR3 length: 14 residues. CDR3 sequence reads: CASSTGDRNYEQYF. In nucleotides, the CDR3 is TGTGCCAGCAGCACCGGGGACAGGAACTACGAGCAGTACTTC. The variable domain in full, completed from reference TRBV7-9 and TRBJ2-7, reads DTGVSQNPRHKITKRGQNVTFRCDPISEHNRLYWYRQTLGQGPEFLTYFQNEAQLEKSRLLSDRFSAERPKGSFSTLEIQRTEQGDSAMYLCASSTGDRNYEQYFGPGTRLTVT.

This rearrangement joins TRBV7-3 to TRBJ2-1, with 14 positions matching TRBD2. CDR1 and CDR2 (germline): SGHTA, FQGTGA. After removal of 0 bases from V and 9 bases from J, the junction contained 4 bases not matched to a gene. The CDR3 length is 16 residues. The CDR3 nucleotides read TGTGCCAGCAGCTTAACGGGACTAGCGGGGGATAGTGAGCAGTTCTTC. Protein sequence: CASSLTGLAGDSEQFF. The complete variable domain, with remaining parts taken from reference TRBV7-3 and TRBJ2-1, reads GAGVSQTPSNKVTEKGKYVELRCDPISGHTALYWYRQSLGQGPEFLIYFQGTGAADDSGLPNDRFFAVRPEGSVSTLKIQRTERGDSAVYLCASSLTGLAGDSEQFFGPGTRLTVL.

The rearrangement links TRBV6-6 to TRBJ1-2, with TRBD1 identical over 8 bases. Germline CDR1 MNHNY, CDR2 SVGAGI (reference sequence). This CDR3 comprises 15 residues. V shed 4 bases, J shed 1 base, and the junction held 5 bases outside the gene matches. The DNA for the CDR3 is TGTGCCAGCAGTTCACTACAGGGGGGTAACTATGGCTACACCTTC. Its translation is CASSSLQGGNYGYTF.

V usage is TRBV6-5 and J usage is TRBJ2-1; 9 bases map to TRBD2. J lost 4 bases, V lost 8 bases, and 3 bases had no gene match. There are 13 residues in the CDR3. Looked up from germline, CDR1 is MNHEY and CDR2 is SVGAGI. CDR3 amino acids: CASAGGRYNEQFF. The CDR3 DNA follows: TGTGCCAGCGCGGGGGGGCGATACAATGAGCAGTTCTTC.

The chain uses TRBV28 and TRBJ1-2, with D hard to call. The V gene lost 6 bases and the J gene lost 4 bases, with 12 bases spanning the gap. This CDR3 has 13 residues. The germline CDR1 and CDR2 sequences are MDHEN and SYDVKM. The CDR3 loop is CASRLRPFYGYTF. The CDR3 region has the DNA TGTGCCAGCAGGCTCAGGCCCTTCTATGGCTACACCTTC.

CDR3 amino acids: CASSVDRHSRNEQYF. CDR3 sequence (DNA): TGTGCCAGCAGTGTGGACAGACACTCTCGGAACGAGCAGTACTTC. The V and J genes are TRBV2 and TRBJ2-7; D is possibly TRBD1 (6 bases). Germline loops: CDR1 SNHLY, CDR2 FYNNEI. The CDR3 extends over 15 amino acids. V lost 4 bases and J 5 bases, leaving 18 bases between the germline ends.

The rearrangement links TRBV7-9 to TRBJ2-7, with TRBD1 as a possible D gene (6 bases). The CDR3 totals 13 residues. CDR1 and CDR2 (germline): SEHNR, FQNEAQ (reference sequence). The V and J ends lost 6 bases and 3 bases respectively, with 12 bases between them. CDR3 in DNA: TGTGCCAGCAGTAAAGGACAGAACTACGAGCAGTACTTC. Protein product: CASSKGQNYEQYF.

This clone was counted a few times. The J gene is TRBJ1-2, the V gene TRBV6-1, with D possibly being TRBD1 (5 bases). This CDR3 is built from 13 residues. Germline assignment: CDR1 MNHNS and CDR2 SASEGT. V was shortened by 5 bases and J by 8 bases, with 15 bases between the two germline ends. DNA for the CDR3: TGTGCCAGCAGTTCCGCAGGGATTTACGGCTACACCTTC. This sequence encodes CASSSAGIYGYTF.

This clone appeared a single time. The chain combines TRBV19 with TRBJ2-3; 12 bases are shared with TRBD2. There are 14 residues in the CDR3. Germline CDR1 and CDR2: LNHDA and SQIVND (reference sequence). The junction had 8 bases not matched to a gene; V was cut back by 10 bases and J by 6 bases. The CDR3 loop is CATATSGSHDTQYF. CDR3 nucleotide sequence: TGTGCCACTGCGACTAGCGGGAGTCATGATACGCAGTATTTT.

The chain joins TRBV27 to TRBJ1-2, with 8 bases fitting TRBD1. The V and J ends lost 5 bases and 2 bases, in that order; junction bases with no gene match: 4. CDR3 length: 14 residues. Germline V lookup: CDR1 MNHEY, CDR2 SMNVEV (reference sequence). The CDR3 spells CASSPRTGNYGYTF. CDR3 DNA: TGTGCCAGCAGTCCCCGGACAGGGAACTATGGCTACACCTTC.

CDR3 sequence: CASSSPGQGYNEQFF. Here the CDR3 DNA reads TGTGCCAGCAGTTCTCCGGGACAGGGGTACAATGAGCAGTTCTTC. The rearrangement links TRBV6-5 to TRBJ2-1; 10 bases agree with TRBD1. This CDR3 contains 15 residues. Germline CDR1 is MNHEY and CDR2 is SVGAGI. V shed 4 bases, J shed 4 bases, and the junction held 4 bases outside the gene matches.

V usage is TRBV7-9 and J usage is TRBJ2-1; possibly TRBD1 for D (6 bases). The germline V and J ends were trimmed by 5 bases and 7 bases, with 9 bases remaining between them. From germline, CDR1 is SEHNR and CDR2 FQNEAQ (reference sequence). The CDR3 has 12 residues. The CDR3 sequence: CASSTTGNEQFF. CDR3 sequence (DNA): TGTGCCAGCAGCACAACAGGGAATGAGCAGTTCTTC.

This clone was seen a few times. The chain links TRBV2 to TRBJ1-1; perhaps TRBD1 as D (6 bases). Germline CDR1 and CDR2: SNHLY and FYNNEI. V was shortened by 6 bases and J by 2 bases, with 10 bases between the two germline ends. The CDR3 has 13 amino acids. Here the CDR3 DNA reads TGTGCCAGCAGAAAACAGGGAAACACTGAAGCTTTCTTT. This gives the protein CASRKQGNTEAFF.

V is TRBV9 and J is TRBJ2-4, with 7 bases aligning to TRBD1. With 0 bases clipped from V and 7 bases from J, the junction kept 7 bases outside the gene matches. The CDR3 totals 15 residues. CDR1 and CDR2 (germline): SGDLS, YYNGEE. The CDR3 loop is CASSVEETGPNIQYF. As DNA, the CDR3 is TGTGCCAGCAGCGTAGAAGAGACAGGGCCGAACATTCAGTACTTC.

This clone showed up just once. V gene TRBV27 combines with J gene TRBJ2-3, with D perhaps TRBD2 (6 bases). Germline CDR1 is MNHEY and CDR2 is SMNVEV (reference sequence). Trimming cost V 7 bases and J 5 bases, with 19 bases left between them. The CDR3 has 15 amino acids. The DNA for the CDR3 is TGTGCCAGCATTCCATACGGGAGAAGAGAAGATACGCAGTATTTT. This translates into CASIPYGRREDTQYF.

The V and J genes are TRBV11-2 and TRBJ2-5; 7 positions agree with TRBD1. In germline, CDR1 is SGHAT, CDR2 FQNNGV. V lost 5 bases, J lost 5 bases, and 8 bases stayed unmatched. This CDR3 contains 14 residues. The CDR3 sequence is CASSMTGREETQYF. For the CDR3, the DNA is TGTGCCAGCAGCATGACAGGGAGAGAGGAGACCCAGTACTTC. Complete variable domain (other parts from reference TRBV11-2 and TRBJ2-5): EAGVAQSPRYKIIEKRQSVAFWCNPISGHATLYWYQQILGQGPKLLIQFQNNGVVDDSQLPKDRFSAERLKGVDSTLKIQPAKLEDSAVYLCASSMTGREETQYFGPGTRLLVL.

J is TRBJ2-7 and V is TRBV4-1; D is perhaps TRBD2 (5 bases). Trimming pared 1 base from V and 2 bases from J, leaving 12 bases between. CDR1 MGHRA and CDR2 YSYEKL come from the germline V gene. CDR3 size: 15 residues. The CDR3 nucleotides read TGCGCCAGCAGCCAAGGACTAAAGAAACCCTACGAGCAGTACTTC. This translates into CASSQGLKKPYEQYF.

The rearrangement uses TRBV4-2 and TRBJ2-7; D remains unclear. This CDR3 contains 13 residues. From germline, CDR1 is LGHNA and CDR2 YNFKEQ. Trimming removed 0 bases from V and 3 bases from J, with 6 bases in between. The CDR3 region is CASSQEMSYEQYF. The DNA of the CDR3 is TGTGCCAGCAGCCAAGAAATGAGCTACGAGCAGTACTTC.